The entry that follows covers one TCR beta chain sequence. The target antigen is unknown. The data belong to a study of a mutant IDH1 vaccine in newly diagnosed glioma. Study-wide background: Vaccination began 4-6 weeks post radiotherapy alone, or with temozolomide cycles. Patients arrived already treated with radiotherapy, temozolomide, or both, most having had both.

Regarding time point: week 11, during vaccination. Vaccination used 300 ug of mutant IDH1 20-mer peptide per dose, with topical imiquimod. Libraries were prepared by immunoSEQ multiplex PCR; TCRdb keeps only in-frame clonotypes and omits some of them. The table shows 40,000 or so clones, with 84% occurring only once. Trimming pared 5 bases from V and 6 bases from J, leaving 15 bases between. The germline gives CDR1 KGHSH, CDR2 LQKENI. The CDR3 loop spans 14 amino acids. Sequenced material: PBMCs, taken from a glioma patient whose treatment included an IDH1 peptide vaccine. The TCR originated in a man aged 40-50 years with glioma. The rearrangement links TRBV18 to TRBJ2-3; TRBD2 is a possible D gene (5 bases). The CDR3 spells CASSYGVQWDTQYF. As DNA, the CDR3 is TGTGCCAGCTCATACGGGGTTCAGTGGGATACGCAGTATTTT.